This T cell receptor beta chain was identified in a study of blood T cell repertoires in COVID-19. Method: immunoSEQ multiplex PCR; TCRdb's copy keeps in-frame clones and lacks some. The sample records 180,000 or so clones, approximately 85% being singletons. This CDR3 has 16 amino acids. The J segment lost 7 bases and the V segment lost 8 bases, leaving 11 bases of the junction unmatched. Germline V lookup: CDR1 LNHDA, CDR2 SQIVND (reference sequence). The receptor comes from a woman of 80 years or more with acute or convalescent COVID-19. This chain joins TRBV19 and TRBJ1-6; 10 nucleotides align to TRBD1. The sequenced sample consisted of peripheral blood. The CDR3 coding sequence is TGTGCCAGTCAGCGACTCGGACAGGGGGGCAATTCACCCCTCCACTTT. Translation: CASQRLGQGGNSPLHF.